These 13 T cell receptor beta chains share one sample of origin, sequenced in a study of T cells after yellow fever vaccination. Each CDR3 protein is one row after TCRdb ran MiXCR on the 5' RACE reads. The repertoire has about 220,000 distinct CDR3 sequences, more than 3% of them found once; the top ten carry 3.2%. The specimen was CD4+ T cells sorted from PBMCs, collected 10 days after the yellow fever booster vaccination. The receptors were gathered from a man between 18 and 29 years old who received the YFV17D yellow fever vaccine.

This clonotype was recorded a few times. The CDR3 loop reads CASSSGQLGTGELFF. The CDR3 coding sequence is TGTGCCAGCAGTTCAGGACAACTTGGCACCGGGGAGCTGTTTTTT. The chain is built from TRBV5-4 and TRBJ2-2; maybe TRBD1 (5 bases). Germline lookup yields CDR1 SGHNT and CDR2 YYREEE (reference sequence). The CDR3 contains 15 residues. V shed 5 bases and J shed 4 bases, with 15 bases lying between them.

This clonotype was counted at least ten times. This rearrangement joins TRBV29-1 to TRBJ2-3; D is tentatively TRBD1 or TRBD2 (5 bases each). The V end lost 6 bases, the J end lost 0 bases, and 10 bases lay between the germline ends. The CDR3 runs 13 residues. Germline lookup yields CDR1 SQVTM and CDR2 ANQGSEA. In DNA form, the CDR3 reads TGCAGCGTGGGACCGCTTAGCACAGATACGCAGTATTTT. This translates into CSVGPLSTDTQYF.

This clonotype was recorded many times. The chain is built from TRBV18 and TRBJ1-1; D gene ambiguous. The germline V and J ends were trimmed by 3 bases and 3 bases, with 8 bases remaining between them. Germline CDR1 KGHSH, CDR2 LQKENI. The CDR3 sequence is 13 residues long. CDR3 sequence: CASSPLRDTEAFF. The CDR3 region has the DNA TGTGCCAGCTCACCCCTCCGGGACACTGAAGCTTTCTTT.

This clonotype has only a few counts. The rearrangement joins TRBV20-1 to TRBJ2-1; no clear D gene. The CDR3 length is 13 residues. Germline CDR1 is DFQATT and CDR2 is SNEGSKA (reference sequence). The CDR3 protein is CSVQSPSYNEQFF. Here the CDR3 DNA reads TGCAGCGTACAGAGCCCATCCTACAATGAGCAGTTCTTC.

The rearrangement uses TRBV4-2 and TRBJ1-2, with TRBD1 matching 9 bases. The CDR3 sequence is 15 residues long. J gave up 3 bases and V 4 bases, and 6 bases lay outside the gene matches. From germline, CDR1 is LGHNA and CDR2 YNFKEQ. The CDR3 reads CASSRQGGLDYGYTF. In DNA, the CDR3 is TGTGCCAGCAGCCGACAGGGGGGGCTTGACTATGGCTACACCTTC.

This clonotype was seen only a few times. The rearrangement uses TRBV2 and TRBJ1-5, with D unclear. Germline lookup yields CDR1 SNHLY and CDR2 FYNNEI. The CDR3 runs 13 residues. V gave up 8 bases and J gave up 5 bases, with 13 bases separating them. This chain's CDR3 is CASDRGRDQPQHF. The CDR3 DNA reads TGTGCCAGCGATAGAGGACGGGATCAGCCCCAGCATTTT.

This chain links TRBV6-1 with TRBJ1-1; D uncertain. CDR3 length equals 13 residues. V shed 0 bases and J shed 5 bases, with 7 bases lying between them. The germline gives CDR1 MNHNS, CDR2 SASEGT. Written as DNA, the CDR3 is TGTGCCAGCAGTGAAGCGCGGACGACTGAAGCTTTCTTT. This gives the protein CASSEARTTEAFF.

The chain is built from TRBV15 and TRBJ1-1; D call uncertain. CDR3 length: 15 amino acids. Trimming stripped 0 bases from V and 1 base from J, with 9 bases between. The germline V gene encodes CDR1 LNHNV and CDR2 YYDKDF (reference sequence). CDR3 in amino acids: CATSRDYEENTEAFF. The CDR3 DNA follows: TGTGCCACCAGCAGAGATTACGAGGAGAACACTGAAGCTTTCTTT.

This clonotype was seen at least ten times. CDR3 in DNA: TGCGCCAGCAGCTCCTTACAGGGGGCGAGTACTGAAGCTTTCTTT. Translated: CASSSLQGASTEAFF. V and J are TRBV5-1 and TRBJ1-1; TRBD1 matches at 9 bases. The CDR3 contains 15 residues. The V segment lost 3 bases and the J segment 5 bases; nucleotides outside the gene matches: 8. Germline loops: CDR1 SGHRS, CDR2 YFSETQ. The full variable domain, completed using reference TRBV5-1 and TRBJ1-1, is KAGVTQTPRYLIKTRGQQVTLSCSPISGHRSVSWYQQTPGQGLQFLFEYFSETQRNKGNFPGRFSGRQFSNSRSEMNVSTLELGDSALYLCASSSLQGASTEAFFGQGTRLTVV.

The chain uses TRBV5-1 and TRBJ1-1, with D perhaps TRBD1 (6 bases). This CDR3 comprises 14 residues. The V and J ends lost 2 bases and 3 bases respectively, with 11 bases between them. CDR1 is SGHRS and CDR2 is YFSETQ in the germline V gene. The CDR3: CASSFGGGHTEAFF. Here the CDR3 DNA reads TGCGCCAGCAGCTTCGGGGGGGGGCACACTGAAGCTTTCTTT.

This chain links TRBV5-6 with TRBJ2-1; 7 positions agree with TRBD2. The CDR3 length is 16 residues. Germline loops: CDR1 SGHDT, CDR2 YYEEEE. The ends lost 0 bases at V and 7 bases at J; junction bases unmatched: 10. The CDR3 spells CASSLGPSGVGNEQFF. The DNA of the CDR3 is TGTGCCAGCAGCTTGGGGCCTAGCGGTGTAGGGAATGAGCAGTTCTTC. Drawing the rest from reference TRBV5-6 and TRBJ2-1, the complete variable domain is DAGVTQSPTHLIKTRGQQVTLRCSPKSGHDTVSWYQQALGQGPQFIFQYYEEEERQRGNFPDRFSGHQFPNYSSELNVNALLLGDSALYLCASSLGPSGVGNEQFFGPGTRLTVL.

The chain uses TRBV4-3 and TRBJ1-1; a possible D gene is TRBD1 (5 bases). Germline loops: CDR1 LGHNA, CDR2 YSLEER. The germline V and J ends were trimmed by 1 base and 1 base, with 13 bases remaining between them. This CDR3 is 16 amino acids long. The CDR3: CASSQGSGLGNTEAFF. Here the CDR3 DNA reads TGCGCCAGCAGCCAAGGGTCAGGGCTTGGGAACACTGAAGCTTTCTTT.

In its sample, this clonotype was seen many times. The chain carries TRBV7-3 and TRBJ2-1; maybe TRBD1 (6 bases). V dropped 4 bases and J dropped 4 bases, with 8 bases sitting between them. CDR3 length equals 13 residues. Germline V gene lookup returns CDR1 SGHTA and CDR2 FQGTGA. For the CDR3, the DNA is TGTGCCAGCAGCTGGGGACAATACAATGAGCAGTTCTTC. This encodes CASSWGQYNEQFF.